This T cell receptor beta chain originates from a study of T cell responses to AZD1222 COVID-19 vaccine. Study-level points and caveats: Reportedly, close to half of spike-specific TCRs are directed against unmutated variant regions. With dominance at 160-218 and 743-854, vaccine-associated CD4 TCRs spanned spike.

As concerns this clone: What it binds is unknown.

The ends lost 1 base at V and 4 bases at J; junction bases unmatched: 3. Germline loops: CDR1 MGHRA, CDR2 YSYEKL. The length of the CDR3 is 14 residues. Here immunoSEQ multiplex PCR was the method, and the copy in TCRdb shows in-frame clones only, minus some. The sample shows about 120,000 clones, 70% to 90% of them seen only once. The genes are TRBV4-1 and TRBJ2-5; TRBD1 agrees at 7 bases. Sequencing was performed on peripheral blood, taken 28 days after the second AZD1222 dose. This sequence originates from an adult who received the AZD1222 COVID-19 vaccine. This CDR3 reads CASSQVGGGETQYF. As DNA, the CDR3 is TGCGCCAGCAGCCAAGTAGGGGGCGGAGAGACCCAGTACTTC.